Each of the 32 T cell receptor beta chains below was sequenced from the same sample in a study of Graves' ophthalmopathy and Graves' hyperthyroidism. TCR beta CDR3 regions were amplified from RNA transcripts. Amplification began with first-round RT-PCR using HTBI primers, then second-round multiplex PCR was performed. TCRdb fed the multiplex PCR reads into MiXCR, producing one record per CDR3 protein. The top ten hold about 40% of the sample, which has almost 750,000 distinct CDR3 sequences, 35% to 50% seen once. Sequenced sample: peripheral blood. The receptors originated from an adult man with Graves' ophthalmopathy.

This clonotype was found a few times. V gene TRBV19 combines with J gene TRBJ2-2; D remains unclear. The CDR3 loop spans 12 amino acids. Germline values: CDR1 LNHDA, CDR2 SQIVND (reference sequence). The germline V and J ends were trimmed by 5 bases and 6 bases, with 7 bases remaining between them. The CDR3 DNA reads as TGTGCCAGTAGTGGCGTTTCCGGGGAGCTGTTTTTT. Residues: CASSGVSGELFF.

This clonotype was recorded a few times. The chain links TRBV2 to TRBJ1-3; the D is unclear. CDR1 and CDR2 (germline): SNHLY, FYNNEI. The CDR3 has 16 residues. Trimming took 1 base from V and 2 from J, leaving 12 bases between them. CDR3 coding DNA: TGTGCCAGCAGTGAAGTCCCCCAGGTTACTGGAAACACCATATATTTT. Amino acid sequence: CASSEVPQVTGNTIYF.

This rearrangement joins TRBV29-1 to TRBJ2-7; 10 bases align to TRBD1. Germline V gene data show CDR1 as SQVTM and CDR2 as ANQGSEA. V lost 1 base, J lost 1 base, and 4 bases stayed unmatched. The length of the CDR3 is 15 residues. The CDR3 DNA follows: TGCAGCGTTGAAGGGACAGGGGGTATGTCCTACGAGCAGTACTTC. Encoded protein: CSVEGTGGMSYEQYF.

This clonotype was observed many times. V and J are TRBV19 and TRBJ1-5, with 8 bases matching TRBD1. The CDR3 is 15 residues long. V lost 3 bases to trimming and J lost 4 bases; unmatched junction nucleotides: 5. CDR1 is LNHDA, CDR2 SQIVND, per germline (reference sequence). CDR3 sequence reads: CASSMGRGLNQPQHF. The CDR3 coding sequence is TGTGCCAGTAGTATGGGCAGGGGGCTTAATCAGCCCCAGCATTTT.

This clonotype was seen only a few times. The CDR3 sequence is CASSLLGQGAAETQYF. CDR3 DNA: TGTGCCAGCAGCCTTTTAGGACAGGGGGCGGCCGAGACCCAGTACTTC. This chain links TRBV11-2 with TRBJ2-5, with TRBD1 identical over 11 bases. Germline V lookup: CDR1 SGHAT, CDR2 FQNNGV. J was trimmed by 5 bases and V by 5 bases; bases with no gene match: 10. There are 16 residues in the CDR3.

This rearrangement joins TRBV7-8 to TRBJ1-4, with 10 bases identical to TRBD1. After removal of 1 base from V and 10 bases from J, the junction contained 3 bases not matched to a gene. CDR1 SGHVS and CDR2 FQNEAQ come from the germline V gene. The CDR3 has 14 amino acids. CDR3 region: CASSLVGQGGKLFF. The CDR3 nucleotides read TGTGCCAGCAGCTTAGTAGGACAGGGGGGAAAACTGTTTTTT.

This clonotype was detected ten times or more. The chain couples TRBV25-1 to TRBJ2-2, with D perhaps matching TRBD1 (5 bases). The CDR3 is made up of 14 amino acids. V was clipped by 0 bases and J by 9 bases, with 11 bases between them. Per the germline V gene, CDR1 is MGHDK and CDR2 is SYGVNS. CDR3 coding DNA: TGTGCCAGCAGTGAATATGGTGGGGCCAGGGAGCTGTTTTTT. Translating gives CASSEYGGARELFF.

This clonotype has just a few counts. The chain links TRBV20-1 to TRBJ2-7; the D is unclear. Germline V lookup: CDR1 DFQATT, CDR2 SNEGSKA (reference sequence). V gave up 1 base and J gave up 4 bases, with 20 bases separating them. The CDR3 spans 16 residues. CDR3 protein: CSARVPPELELYEQYF. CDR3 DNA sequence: TGCAGTGCTAGAGTACCTCCGGAACTGGAGTTGTACGAGCAGTACTTC.

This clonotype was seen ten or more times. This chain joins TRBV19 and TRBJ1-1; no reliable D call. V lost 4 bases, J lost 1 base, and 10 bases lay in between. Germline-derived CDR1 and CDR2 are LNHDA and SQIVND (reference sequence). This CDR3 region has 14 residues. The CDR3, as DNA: TGTGCCAGTAGTAGGGTTGGTTGGAACACTGAAGCTTTCTTT. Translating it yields CASSRVGWNTEAFF. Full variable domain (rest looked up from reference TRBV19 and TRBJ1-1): DGGITQSPKYLFRKEGQNVTLSCEQNLNHDAMYWYRQDPGQGLRLIYYSQIVNDFQKGDIAEGYSVSREKKESFPLTVTSAQKNPTAFYLCASSRVGWNTEAFFGQGTRLTVV.

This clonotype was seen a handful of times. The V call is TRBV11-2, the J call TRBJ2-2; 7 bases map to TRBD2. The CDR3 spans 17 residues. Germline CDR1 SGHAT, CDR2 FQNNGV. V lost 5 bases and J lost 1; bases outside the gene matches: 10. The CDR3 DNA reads TGTGCCAGCAGCCGTTCCGCGGCTAGCGGGAACACCGGGGAGCTGTTTTTT. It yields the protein CASSRSAASGNTGELFF.

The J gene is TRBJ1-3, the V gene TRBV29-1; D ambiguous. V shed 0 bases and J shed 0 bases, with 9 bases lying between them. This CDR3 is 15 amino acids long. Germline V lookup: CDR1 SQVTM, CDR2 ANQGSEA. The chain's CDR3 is CSVEESGDSGNTIYF. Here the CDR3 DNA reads TGCAGCGTTGAAGAGAGTGGGGACTCTGGAAACACCATATATTTT. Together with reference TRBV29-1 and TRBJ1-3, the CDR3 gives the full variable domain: SAVISQKPSRDICQRGTSLTIQCQVDSQVTMMFWYRQQPGQSLTLIATANQGSEATYESGFVIDKFPISRPNLTFSTLTVSNMSPEDSSIYLCSVEESGDSGNTIYFGEGSWLTVV.

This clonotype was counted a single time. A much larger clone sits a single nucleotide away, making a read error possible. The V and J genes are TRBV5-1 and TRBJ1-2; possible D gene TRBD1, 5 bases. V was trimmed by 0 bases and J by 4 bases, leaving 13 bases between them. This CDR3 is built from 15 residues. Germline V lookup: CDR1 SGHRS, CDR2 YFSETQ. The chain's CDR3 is CASSLAASRGYGYTF. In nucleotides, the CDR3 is TGCGCCAGCAGCTTGGCGGCCTCAAGGGGCTATGGCTACACCTTC.

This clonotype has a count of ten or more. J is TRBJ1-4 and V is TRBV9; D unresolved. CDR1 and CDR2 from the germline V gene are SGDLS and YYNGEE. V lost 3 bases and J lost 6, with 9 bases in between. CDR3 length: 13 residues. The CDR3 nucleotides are TGTGCCAGCAGCGCGAAGGAGGATGAAAAACTGTTTTTT. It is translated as CASSAKEDEKLFF.

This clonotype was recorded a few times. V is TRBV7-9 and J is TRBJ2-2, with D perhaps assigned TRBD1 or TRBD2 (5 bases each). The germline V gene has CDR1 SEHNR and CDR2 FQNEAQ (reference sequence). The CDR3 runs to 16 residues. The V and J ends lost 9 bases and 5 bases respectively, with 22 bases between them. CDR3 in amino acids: CASSTGTPTGTGELFF. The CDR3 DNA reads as TGTGCCAGTAGCACCGGGACCCCGACTGGAACCGGGGAGCTGTTTTTT. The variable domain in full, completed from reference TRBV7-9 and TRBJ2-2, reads DTGVSQNPRHKITKRGQNVTFRCDPISEHNRLYWYRQTLGQGPEFLTYFQNEAQLEKSRLLSDRFSAERPKGSFSTLEIQRTEQGDSAMYLCASSTGTPTGTGELFFGEGSRLTVL.

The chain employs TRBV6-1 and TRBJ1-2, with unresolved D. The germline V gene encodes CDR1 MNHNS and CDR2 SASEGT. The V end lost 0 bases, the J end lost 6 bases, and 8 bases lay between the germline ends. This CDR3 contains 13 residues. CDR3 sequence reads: CASSEAPGDGYTF. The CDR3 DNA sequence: TGTGCCAGCAGTGAAGCGCCCGGGGATGGCTACACCTTC.

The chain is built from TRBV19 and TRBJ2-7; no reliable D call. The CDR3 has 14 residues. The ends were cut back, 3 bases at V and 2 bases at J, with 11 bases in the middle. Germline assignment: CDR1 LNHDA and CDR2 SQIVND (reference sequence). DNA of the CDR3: TGTGCCAGTAGTATCGGTGGTTCACCCTACGAGCAGTACTTC. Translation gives CASSIGGSPYEQYF.

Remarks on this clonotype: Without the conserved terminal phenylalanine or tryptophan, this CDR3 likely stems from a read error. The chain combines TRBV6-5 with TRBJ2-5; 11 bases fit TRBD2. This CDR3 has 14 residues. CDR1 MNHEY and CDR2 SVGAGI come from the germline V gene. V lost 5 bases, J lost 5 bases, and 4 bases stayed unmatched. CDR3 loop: CASSPTSGSETQYV. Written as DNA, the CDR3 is TGTGCCAGCAGTCCTACTAGCGGGAGTGAGACCCAGTACGTC.

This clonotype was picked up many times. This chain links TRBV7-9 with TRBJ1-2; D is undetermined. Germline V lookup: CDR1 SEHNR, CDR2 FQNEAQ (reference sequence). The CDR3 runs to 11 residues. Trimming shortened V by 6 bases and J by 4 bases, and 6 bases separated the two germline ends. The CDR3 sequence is CASSLTYGYTF. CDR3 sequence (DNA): TGTGCCAGCAGTCTGACCTATGGCTACACCTTC. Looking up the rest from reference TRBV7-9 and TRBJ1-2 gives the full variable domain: DTGVSQNPRHKITKRGQNVTFRCDPISEHNRLYWYRQTLGQGPEFLTYFQNEAQLEKSRLLSDRFSAERPKGSFSTLEIQRTEQGDSAMYLCASSLTYGYTFGSGTRLTVV.

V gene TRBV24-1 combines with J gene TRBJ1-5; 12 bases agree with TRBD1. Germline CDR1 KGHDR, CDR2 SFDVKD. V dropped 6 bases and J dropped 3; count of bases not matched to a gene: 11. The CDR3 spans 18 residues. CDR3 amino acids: CATSSGTGGELVNQPQHF. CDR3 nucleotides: TGTGCCACCAGTTCCGGGACAGGGGGCGAATTAGTCAATCAGCCCCAGCATTTT.

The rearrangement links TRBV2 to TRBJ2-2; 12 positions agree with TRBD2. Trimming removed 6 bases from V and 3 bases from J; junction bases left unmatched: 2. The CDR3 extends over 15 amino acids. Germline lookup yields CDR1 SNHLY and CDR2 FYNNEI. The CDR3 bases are TGTGCCAGCAGGACTAGCGGGGGCTACACCGGGGAGCTGTTTTTT. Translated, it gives CASRTSGGYTGELFF.

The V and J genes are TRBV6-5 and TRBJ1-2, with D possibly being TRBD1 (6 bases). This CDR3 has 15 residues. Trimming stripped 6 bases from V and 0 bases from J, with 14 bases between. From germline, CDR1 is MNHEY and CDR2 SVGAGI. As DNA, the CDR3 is TGTGCCAGCAGGCCTACCGGGACAACTAACTATGGCTACACCTTC. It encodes CASRPTGTTNYGYTF.

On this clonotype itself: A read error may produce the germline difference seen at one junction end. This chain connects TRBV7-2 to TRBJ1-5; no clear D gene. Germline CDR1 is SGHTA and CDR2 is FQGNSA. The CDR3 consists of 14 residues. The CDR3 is CASSPEGWNQPQHF. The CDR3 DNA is TGCGCCAGCAGCCCAGAAGGGTGGAATCAGCCCCAGCATTTT.

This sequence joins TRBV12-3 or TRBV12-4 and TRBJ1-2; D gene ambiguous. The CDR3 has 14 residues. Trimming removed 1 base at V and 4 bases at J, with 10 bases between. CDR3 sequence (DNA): TGTGCCAGCAGTTTAGGGGCCACGGCCTATGGCTACACCTTC. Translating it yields CASSLGATAYGYTF.

The CDR3 coding sequence is TGCGCCAGCAGTGAGAGTCCCGGGACAGGGGACCAAGAGACCCAGTACTTC. Its protein product is CASSESPGTGDQETQYF. This rearrangement joins TRBV10-2 to TRBJ2-5, with 10 bases aligning to TRBD1. CDR3 size: 17 residues. Germline-derived CDR1 and CDR2 are WSHSY and SAAADI. V lost 2 bases and J lost 0; bases outside the gene matches: 6.

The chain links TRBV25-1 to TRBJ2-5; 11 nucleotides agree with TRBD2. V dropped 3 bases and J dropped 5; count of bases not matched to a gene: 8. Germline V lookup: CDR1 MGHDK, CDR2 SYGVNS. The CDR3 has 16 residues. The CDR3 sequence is CASSDSTSGVFETQYF. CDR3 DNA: TGTGCCAGCAGTGATTCGACTAGCGGGGTGTTTGAGACCCAGTACTTC. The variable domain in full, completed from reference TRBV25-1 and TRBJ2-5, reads EADIYQTPRYLVIGTGKKITLECSQTMGHDKMYWYQQDPGMELHLIHYSYGVNSTEKGDLSSESTVSRIRTEHFPLTLESARPSHTSQYLCASSDSTSGVFETQYFGPGTRLLVL.

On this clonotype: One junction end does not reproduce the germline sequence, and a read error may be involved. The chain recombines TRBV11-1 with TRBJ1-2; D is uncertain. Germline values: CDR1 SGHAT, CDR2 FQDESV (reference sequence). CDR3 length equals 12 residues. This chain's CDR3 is CAPEESVYVYTF. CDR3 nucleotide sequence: TGTGCCCCCGAGGAGTCGGTCTATGTCTACACCTTC.

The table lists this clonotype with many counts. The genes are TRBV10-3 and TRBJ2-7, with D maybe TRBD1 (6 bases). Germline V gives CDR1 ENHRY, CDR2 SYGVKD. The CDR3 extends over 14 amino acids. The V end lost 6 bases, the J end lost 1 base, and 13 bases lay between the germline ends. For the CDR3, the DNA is TGTGCCATCAGCTCGACAGGTGCGTCCTACGAGCAGTACTTC. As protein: CAISSTGASYEQYF.

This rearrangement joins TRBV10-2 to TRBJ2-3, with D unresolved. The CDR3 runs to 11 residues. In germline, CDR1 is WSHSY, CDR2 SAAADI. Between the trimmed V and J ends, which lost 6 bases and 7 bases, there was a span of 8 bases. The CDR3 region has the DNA TGCGCCAGCAGCCCAGGCAATACGCAGTATTTT. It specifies CASSPGNTQYF.

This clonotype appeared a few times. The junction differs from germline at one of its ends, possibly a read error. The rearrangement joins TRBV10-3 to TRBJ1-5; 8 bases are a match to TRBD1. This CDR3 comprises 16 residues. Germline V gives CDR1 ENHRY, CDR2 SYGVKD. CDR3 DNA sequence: TGTGCCAGCAGTTTATCGTACAGGGGGAGCAATCAGCCCCAGCATTTT. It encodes CASSLSYRGSNQPQHF.

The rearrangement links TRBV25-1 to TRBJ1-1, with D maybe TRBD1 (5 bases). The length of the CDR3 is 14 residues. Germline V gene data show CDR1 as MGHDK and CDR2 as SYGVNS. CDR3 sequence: CARVSGLTNTEAFF. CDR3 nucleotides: TGTGCTAGAGTTTCGGGACTAACGAACACTGAAGCTTTCTTT.

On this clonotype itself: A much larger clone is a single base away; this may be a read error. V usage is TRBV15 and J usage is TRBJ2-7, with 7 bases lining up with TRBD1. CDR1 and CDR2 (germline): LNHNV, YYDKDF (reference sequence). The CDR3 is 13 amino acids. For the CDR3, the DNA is TGTGCCACTCGAGCGCGACAGGGCTACGAGCAGCACTTC. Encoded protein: CATRARQGYEQHF.

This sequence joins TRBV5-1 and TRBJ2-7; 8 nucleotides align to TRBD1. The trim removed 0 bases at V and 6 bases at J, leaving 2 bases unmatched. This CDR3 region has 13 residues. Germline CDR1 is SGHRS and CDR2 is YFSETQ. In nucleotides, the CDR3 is TGCGCCAGCAGCTTGGGACAGGGGATCGAGCAGTACTTC. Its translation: CASSLGQGIEQYF.